This TCR beta chain originates from a study of beta chain features in type 1 diabetes. V dropped 2 bases and J dropped 4 bases, with 11 bases sitting between them. This CDR3 has 13 residues. Germline lookup yields CDR1 GTSNPN and CDR2 SVGIG (reference sequence). Stem cell-like memory, regulatory, central memory and naive CD4+ cells were sorted via CD45RO/CCR7/CD25/CD127/CD95/CD27. Overall study findings and caveats: Type 1 diabetes patients had TCRB CDR3s that were shorter (moderately but significantly so) in all four CD4+ subsets.

A word on this clone: The antigen remains undetermined.

As every portion of the isolated RNA was reverse transcribed, the sequencing read expressed TCRB transcripts. Libraries were prepared by immunoSEQ multiplex PCR; TCRdb keeps only in-frame clonotypes and omits some of them. The data contain 300,000 to 350,000 clones, 13% of them singletons. The receptor was derived from a woman aged 18-30 years with type 1 diabetes. The chain couples TRBV30 to TRBJ1-2; possible D gene TRBD1, 6 bases. Material: naive CD4+ T cells from blood. The CDR3 is CAWSHDRLYGYTF. The CDR3, as DNA: TGTGCCTGGAGTCACGACAGGCTCTATGGCTACACCTTC.